This TCR beta chain emerged from a study of blood T cell repertoires in COVID-19 (TCRdb year 2020). For the study in its entirety: Samples from collaborators originated in the United States, Italy and Spain and spanned both the acute and convalescent phases of COVID-19. The repertoires were made available in a free public database intended to serve as a resource for research on the immune response to SARS-CoV-2. Where available, HLA class I and class II types were obtained from metadata supplied by the sample provider rather than from assay-based typing. Samples were obtained from the ongoing ImmuneRACE study (first 160 participants) and from 1,000 to 1,500 subjects provided by 6 global collaborators. A de-identified subject ID, COVID-19 status, age in years and sex were almost always included in the sample metadata. The material from the prospective study consisted of cDNA or gDNA derived from T cells, B-cell-depleted T cells, or PBMCs. Deeply sampled blood TCRbeta repertoires from subjects exposed to, actively infected with, or recovered from COVID-19 were included in the dataset. Results the study describes overall, beyond this receptor: Clinical and demographic metadata were provided uncurated, with the amount varying by source and participant.

The immunoSEQ Assay, a bias-controlled multiplex PCR, was used to amplify TCRbeta CDR3 regions from genomic DNA. As for how the authors treated the data: Within the assay, amplification of reference gene primers was used to estimate how many nucleated cells each sample contained. To quantify the absolute abundance of each unique TCRbeta CDR3 rearrangement, sequence reads were collapsed and filtered. For each sample, productive Simpson clonality was calculated as the square root of Simpson's diversity index across productive rearrangements. What TCRdb holds here is the immuneACCESS table cut down to in-frame rearrangements. Part of the clones is not present; checked against another copy, under half of the missing clones reflect an unresolved V gene, and the others are unexplained. From that table come the V and J calls and clone size; the DNA was used to work out D and trimming. The sample contains 75,000 to 100,000 clones, roughly 86% of them found a single time. In total, the top ten clones hold 15% to 20% of the sample.

Collaborating institutions collected whole blood in K2EDTA tubes following their own protocols. For TCRbeta analysis, collaborators shipped samples in one of three forms: frozen whole blood, isolated PBMCs, or DNA extracted from either of those sample types. About this clone: This receptor's antigen is unknown. No clone much larger than this one lies a single base away; base qualities are absent.

The CDR3 sequence holds 12 residues, the cysteine and phenylalanine included. Kept here is only the CDR3 DNA, which spans 36 bases and is read in frame from base 1. CDR1 and CDR2, looked up from the germline V gene, are MDHEN and SYDVKM. Between the V and J ends, shortened by 4 bases and 11 bases respectively, the junction contains 14 bases. This TCR derives from a human donor in a cohort sampled during active COVID-19. The sample comprised peripheral blood. The chain employs TRBV28 and TRBJ1-1, with TRBD1 as a weak D call on 6 bases. The CDR3 here reads CASSSAAGAAFF. The DNA reads as follows: TGTGCCAGCAGTTCCGCCGCGGGGGCGGCTTTCTTT.